The 27 T cell receptor beta chains given below trace back to one sample, sequenced in a study of blood T cell repertoires in COVID-19. Assay: immunoSEQ multiplex PCR; the TCRdb copy retains only in-frame clones and omits some. The sample consists of roughly 62,000 clones, about 80% of them appearing once. Sequenced: peripheral blood. All receptors derive from a man in his 60s with acute or convalescent COVID-19.

This clone appeared a few times. The genes are TRBV6-5 and TRBJ1-5, with a possible D match to TRBD1 (5 bases). The CDR3 totals 13 residues. CDR1 MNHEY and CDR2 SVGAGI come from the germline V gene. V gave up 6 bases and J gave up 5 bases, with 11 bases separating them. CDR3 sequence (DNA): TGTGCCAGCAGAACAGGCTCCCATCAGCCCCAGCATTTT. It translates to CASRTGSHQPQHF.

In this sample, this clone turned up a few times. The chain carries TRBV9 and TRBJ1-2; D not certain. The CDR3 spans 12 residues. Trimming took off 4 bases at V and 4 bases at J, with 8 bases between the two ends. Per the germline V gene, CDR1 is SGDLS and CDR2 is YYNGEE. This CDR3 is CASSFYSYGYTF. The CDR3 DNA reads as TGTGCCAGCAGCTTCTACAGCTATGGCTACACCTTC.

The V and J genes are TRBV5-1 and TRBJ2-5, with 9 bases lining up with TRBD1. The CDR3 extends over 16 amino acids. CDR1 and CDR2 from the germline V gene are SGHRS and YFSETQ. After removal of 4 bases from V and 1 base from J, the junction contained 8 bases not matched to a gene. In DNA form, the CDR3 reads TGCGCCAGCAGCCCGGGACAGGGCCGGGCCCAAGAGACCCAGTACTTC. The encoded protein is CASSPGQGRAQETQYF.

This clone has only one observation. V gene TRBV4-1 combines with J gene TRBJ2-7; possible D gene TRBD2, 6 bases. This CDR3 has 16 residues. Germline V gene sequence: CDR1 MGHRA, CDR2 YSYEKL. The V and J ends lost 1 base and 3 bases respectively, with 16 bases between them. The CDR3 sequence is CASSQVFGLSNYEQYF. CDR3 DNA: TGCGCCAGCAGCCAAGTCTTCGGACTAAGCAACTACGAGCAGTACTTC.

The genes are TRBV7-9 and TRBJ1-2, with D uncertain. CDR3 length equals 14 residues. Germline V gives CDR1 SEHNR, CDR2 FQNEAQ (reference sequence). V lost 4 bases, J lost 5 bases, and 14 bases lay in between. CDR3 amino acids: CASSSAGFRYGYTF. CDR3 sequence (DNA): TGTGCCAGCAGCTCGGCAGGCTTCCGGTATGGCTACACCTTC.

This clone turned up a few times. The chain joins TRBV6-6 to TRBJ2-7; 9 bases agree with TRBD1. Germline V gene data show CDR1 as MNHNY and CDR2 as SVGAGI (reference sequence). Trimming at V came to 6 bases and at J to 1 base, leaving 7 bases not matched to a gene. This CDR3 has 15 residues. This CDR3 reads CASRAQGAKSYEQYF. CDR3 in DNA: TGTGCCAGCAGGGCACAGGGGGCTAAATCCTACGAGCAGTACTTC.

This clone appeared a single time. The V gene is TRBV19, the J gene TRBJ1-5; 7 nucleotides align to TRBD1. This CDR3 is built from 18 residues. From germline, CDR1 is LNHDA and CDR2 SQIVND (reference sequence). J was trimmed by 5 bases and V by 2 bases; bases with no gene match: 15. The CDR3 sequence: CASSILTRDSIAYQPQHF. The CDR3 DNA sequence: TGTGCCAGTAGTATATTAACCCGGGACAGCATAGCTTATCAGCCCCAGCATTTT.

The rearrangement joins TRBV7-9 to TRBJ1-6, with 7 bases that match TRBD1. The CDR3 has 13 residues. Germline values: CDR1 SEHNR, CDR2 FQNEAQ (reference sequence). The junction had 2 bases not matched to a gene; V was cut back by 5 bases and J by 7 bases. CDR3 in DNA: TGTGCCAGCAGCCCGGACAGGAATTCACCCCTCCACTTT. Translating gives CASSPDRNSPLHF.

The chain has TRBV19 and TRBJ2-2; the D gene is possibly TRBD2 (6 bases). CDR1 and CDR2 (germline): LNHDA, SQIVND (reference sequence). This CDR3 is 18 amino acids long. The V end was cut by 3 bases, the J end by 5 bases, with 22 bases between. The CDR3 loop is CASSIFLAPPRDTGELFF. The CDR3 nucleotides are TGTGCCAGTAGTATCTTCCTAGCGCCACCGCGGGATACCGGGGAGCTGTTTTTT.

The genes are TRBV2 and TRBJ2-2; no clear D. CDR3 size: 13 residues. V was clipped by 2 bases and J by 8 bases, with 9 bases between them. CDR1 and CDR2 (germline): SNHLY, FYNNEI. CDR3 amino acids: CASSEQLTGELFF. CDR3 sequence (DNA): TGTGCCAGCAGTGAACAGTTGACTGGGGAGCTGTTTTTT.

This rearrangement joins TRBV6-1 to TRBJ2-1; 9 bases are a match to TRBD1. CDR3 size: 15 residues. Trimming cost V 3 bases and J 7 bases; bases outside gene matches: 7. Germline assignment: CDR1 MNHNS and CDR2 SASEGT. The DNA for the CDR3 is TGTGCCAGCAGTGACCGGGACAGGGTTCGAAATGAGCAGTTCTTC. Protein product: CASSDRDRVRNEQFF.

The V gene is TRBV5-5, the J gene TRBJ1-1; D remains ambiguous. The CDR3 contains 13 residues. Deletions cut 2 bases from V and 11 bases from J, with 16 bases between. Germline V gene sequence: CDR1 SGHKS, CDR2 YYEKEE (reference sequence). The CDR3 here is CASSFWSSSEAFF. The CDR3 DNA reads TGTGCCAGCAGCTTTTGGTCTTCCAGCGAGGCTTTCTTT.

The chain employs TRBV7-3 and TRBJ2-7; weak D call: TRBD1 (6 bases). The germline V gene has CDR1 SGHTA and CDR2 FQGTGA. The CDR3 extends over 15 amino acids. V lost 1 base, J lost 2 bases, and 12 bases lay in between. The CDR3: CASSLKGDGTYEQYF. CDR3 nucleotides: TGTGCCAGCAGCTTAAAGGGGGACGGAACCTACGAGCAGTACTTC.

This clone was picked up a small number of times. This chain links TRBV12-5 with TRBJ2-1, with a possible D match to TRBD2 (7 bases). The CDR3 loop spans 16 amino acids. The germline V gene encodes CDR1 LGHNT and CDR2 FRNRAP. Between the trimmed V and J ends, which lost 5 bases and 6 bases, there was a span of 20 bases. This CDR3 reads CASGPSVGGPLNEQFF. Here the CDR3 DNA reads TGTGCTAGTGGTCCTTCGGTGGGGGGGCCGCTCAATGAGCAGTTCTTC.

The chain couples TRBV19 to TRBJ2-3, with TRBD2 as a possible D gene (5 bases). V was clipped by 4 bases and J by 0 bases, with 14 bases between them. The germline CDR1 and CDR2 sequences are LNHDA and SQIVND (reference sequence). The CDR3 is 16 amino acids. The CDR3: CASSTRWPGSTDTQYF. The CDR3, as DNA: TGTGCCAGTAGTACCCGCTGGCCGGGGAGCACAGATACGCAGTATTTT. The variable domain in full, with the rest retrieved from reference TRBV19 and TRBJ2-3, is DGGITQSPKYLFRKEGQNVTLSCEQNLNHDAMYWYRQDPGQGLRLIYYSQIVNDFQKGDIAEGYSVSREKKESFPLTVTSAQKNPTAFYLCASSTRWPGSTDTQYFGPGTRLTVL.

V and J are TRBV7-3 and TRBJ2-1; D is undetermined. CDR1 SGHTA and CDR2 FQGTGA come from the germline V gene. The CDR3 has 14 residues. V was cut by 1 base and J by 8 bases, with 12 bases left in between. CDR3 in DNA: TGTGCCAGCAGCTTAAATCGTATGGTAGATGAGCAGTTCTTC. It is translated as CASSLNRMVDEQFF.

The J gene is TRBJ1-2, the V gene TRBV7-2, with D perhaps matching TRBD1 (6 bases). CDR1 and CDR2 from the germline V gene are SGHTA and FQGNSA. Trimming took off 5 bases at V and 8 bases at J, with 21 bases between the two ends. The CDR3 is 15 amino acids. Here the CDR3 DNA reads TGTGCCAGCAGCCTCCGTCCGACAGGAGCGGAAGGCTACACCTTC. Its translation: CASSLRPTGAEGYTF.

The chain has TRBV5-6 and TRBJ1-3, with D possibly TRBD1 on 5 matching bases. Germline-derived CDR1 and CDR2 are SGHDT and YYEEEE. Trimming stripped 6 bases from V and 1 base from J, with 11 bases between. The CDR3 extends over 14 amino acids. CDR3 nucleotides: TGTGCCAGCACCTCACGGGGGTCTGGAAACACCATATATTTT. Its protein is CASTSRGSGNTIYF.

This chain uses TRBV9 with TRBJ2-7; TRBD2 matches at 9 bases. With 4 bases clipped from V and 5 bases from J, the junction kept 4 bases outside the gene matches. The CDR3 runs 13 residues. Germline V gene data show CDR1 as SGDLS and CDR2 as YYNGEE. In DNA form, the CDR3 reads TGTGCCAGCAGCACTGGACTAGCGAACGAGCAGTACTTC. Encoded protein: CASSTGLANEQYF. Using reference TRBV9 and TRBJ2-7 for the parts outside the CDR3, the full variable domain is DSGVTQTPKHLITATGQRVTLRCSPRSGDLSVYWYQQSLDQGLQFLIQYYNGEERAKGNILERFSAQQFPDLHSELNLSSLELGDSALYFCASSTGLANEQYFGPGTRLTVT.

The rearrangement uses TRBV13 and TRBJ1-2, with TRBD1 as a possible D gene (6 bases). The V gene's germline CDR1 is PRHDT and CDR2 FYEKMQ (reference sequence). This CDR3 is built from 16 residues. V was clipped by 0 bases and J by 0 bases, with 11 bases between them. The CDR3 protein is CASSLGPGQSNYGYTF. In DNA form, the CDR3 reads TGTGCCAGCAGCTTAGGCCCCGGACAGTCTAACTATGGCTACACCTTC.

The chain has TRBV24-1 and TRBJ2-5; 8 bases align to TRBD1. In germline, CDR1 is KGHDR, CDR2 SFDVKD. The CDR3 spans 14 residues. J lost 3 bases, V lost 7 bases, and 6 bases had no gene match. The CDR3, as DNA: TGTGCCACCAGCGGTGGGACAGGCGAAGAGACCCAGTACTTC. It translates to CATSGGTGEETQYF.

The chain has TRBV5-4 and TRBJ1-4; D is uncertain. V shed 1 base and J shed 8 bases, with 9 bases lying between them. The CDR3 extends over 13 amino acids. Looked up from germline, CDR1 is SGHNT and CDR2 is YYREEE (reference sequence). CDR3 residues: CASSLLEGEKLFF. DNA for the CDR3: TGTGCCAGCAGCTTGCTCGAGGGCGAAAAACTGTTTTTT.

The chain is built from TRBV7-3 and TRBJ2-3, with TRBD2 matching over 7 bases. V was pared by 5 bases and J by 3 bases, with 2 bases of the junction left unmatched. The CDR3 length is 13 residues. CDR1 is SGHTA, CDR2 FQGTGA, per germline. CDR3 coding DNA: TGTGCCAGCAGCCTGGGGGGGACAGATACGCAGTATTTT. Its translation is CASSLGGTDTQYF.

The DNA for the CDR3 is TGCAGCGTTGAACGACTGACAGGTGCGAACACTGAAGCTTTCTTT. It codes for CSVERLTGANTEAFF. V and J are TRBV29-1 and TRBJ1-1; the D gene is possibly TRBD1 (6 bases). The CDR3 sequence is 15 residues long. V shed 2 bases and J shed 1 base, with 14 bases lying between them. CDR1 is SQVTM, CDR2 ANQGSEA, per germline.

This clone appeared a single time. This sequence joins TRBV5-1 and TRBJ2-4; D might be TRBD2 (5 bases). The CDR3 consists of 14 residues. V was pared by 0 bases and J by 8 bases, with 12 bases between. CDR1 and CDR2 from the germline V gene are SGHRS and YFSETQ. The CDR3 DNA is TGCGCCAGCAGCTTGGGGGCAGCGGTCGACATTCAGTACTTC. Its protein is CASSLGAAVDIQYF.

The chain recombines TRBV2 with TRBJ2-2, with a possible D match to TRBD1 (6 bases). V lost 11 bases and J lost 1, with 14 bases in between. Germline V gene data show CDR1 as SNHLY and CDR2 as FYNNEI. This CDR3 comprises 14 residues. Here the CDR3 DNA reads TGTGCCTCTATGAGGGACAAGAACACCGGGGAGCTGTTTTTT. Translation gives CASMRDKNTGELFF.

The sample holds a few counts of this clone. This chain joins TRBV10-3 and TRBJ2-3, with 11 bases that match TRBD2. The CDR3 sequence is 20 residues long. The germline gives CDR1 ENHRY, CDR2 SYGVKD. Losses at the gene ends were 2 bases for V and 5 bases for J; bases not matched to a gene: 18. The chain's CDR3 is CAISEGLAGGRGIYGDTQYF. As DNA, the CDR3 is TGTGCCATCAGTGAGGGGTTAGCGGGGGGGCGCGGGATCTATGGAGATACGCAGTATTTT.